This TCR beta chain came from a study of vaccination and CD4 T cells after COVID-19. Study-wide context: At a median around 100 days (range 35 to 161) after diagnosis, post-COVID samples were drawn. Median time from second vaccine dose to sampling was 72 days (14 to 241). Study results and limitations: Of the reactive clones in convalescent patients, a median approximately 89% showed up only post-vaccination.

This clonotype was observed a few times. As yet, its antigen is unknown. Treatment reported: approximately nine-day PBMC culture with coronavirus spike peptide pools or control peptides (ViraFEST assay). The unexposed donor provided CD4+ T cells, which were taken before the COVID-19 pandemic (2011-2018). Oncomine TCR Beta short-read sequencing was applied to DNA from cultured CD4+ T cells. Genomic DNA was isolated from CD4+ T cells that had been cultured. MiXCR, run by TCRdb on the PCR reads, gives a single entry per CDR3 protein. The data hold 10,000 or so distinct CDR3 sequences, with 35% to 45% observed a single time. The CDR3 extends over 14 amino acids. Trimming left V 4 bases short and J 2 bases short, with 9 bases between. CDR1 and CDR2 (germline): MNHNS, SASEGT.

This sequence was found in a human donor in good health. The chain links TRBV6-1 to TRBJ1-5, with unresolved D. Sequencing input: CD4+ T cells from blood, cultured in vitro. Here the CDR3 DNA reads TGTGCCAGCAGTGTGGCAAGTGGCAATCAGCCCCAGCATTTT. Protein: CASSVASGNQPQHF.